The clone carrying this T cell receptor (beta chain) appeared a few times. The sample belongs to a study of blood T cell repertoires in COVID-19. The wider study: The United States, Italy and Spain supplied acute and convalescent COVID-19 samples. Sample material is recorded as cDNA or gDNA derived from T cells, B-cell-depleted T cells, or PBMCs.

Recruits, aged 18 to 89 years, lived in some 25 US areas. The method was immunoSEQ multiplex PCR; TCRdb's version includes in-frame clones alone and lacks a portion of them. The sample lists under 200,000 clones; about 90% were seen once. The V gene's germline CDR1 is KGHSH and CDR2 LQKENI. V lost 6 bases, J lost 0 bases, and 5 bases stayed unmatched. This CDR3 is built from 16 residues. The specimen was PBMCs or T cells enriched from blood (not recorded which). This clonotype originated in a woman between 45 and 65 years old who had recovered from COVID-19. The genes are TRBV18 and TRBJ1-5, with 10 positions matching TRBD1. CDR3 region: CASSPTGGLSNQPQHF. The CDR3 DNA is TGTGCCAGCTCCCCGACAGGGGGCCTTAGCAATCAGCCCCAGCATTTT.